The rows below give T cell receptor beta chains drawn from one sample of a study of blood T cell repertoires in COVID-19. Using immunoSEQ multiplex PCR, the repertoire was profiled, and TCRdb retains in-frame clones only, with some absent. The table shows 200,000 to 250,000 clones, with 70% to 90% occurring only once. Sequenced: peripheral blood. Source of these receptors: a man between 60 and 70 years old with acute or convalescent COVID-19. Both conserved end residues are trimmed from each CDR3. A D gene is named only where the DNA matches it firmly.

j_call: TRBJ2-2
d_call: .
v_call: TRBV15
cdr3_aa: ATSRGAGNTGELF

j_call: TRBJ1-6
d_call: .
v_call: TRBV27
cdr3_aa: ASAAGRGDNSPLH

j_call: TRBJ1-1
d_call: .
v_call: TRBV5-1
cdr3_aa: ASSLRQGMNTEAF

j_call: TRBJ1-1
d_call: .
v_call: TRBV6-5
cdr3_aa: ASSFGLNTEAF

j_call: TRBJ2-5
d_call: .
v_call: TRBV6-5
cdr3_aa: ASSPTSIVETQY

j_call: TRBJ2-1
d_call: TRBD2
v_call: TRBV9
cdr3_aa: ASTRTSQSNEQF

j_call: TRBJ1-5
d_call: .
v_call: TRBV6-6
cdr3_aa: ASSYSRVSNQPQH

j_call: TRBJ2-3
d_call: .
v_call: TRBV5-4
cdr3_aa: ASSLGGGTDTQY

j_call: TRBJ2-7
d_call: .
v_call: TRBV10-3
cdr3_aa: ATRAGGAGDEQY

j_call: TRBJ1-5
d_call: .
v_call: TRBV7-2
cdr3_aa: ASSLAGGPNQPQH

j_call: TRBJ1-1
d_call: TRBD1
v_call: TRBV29-1
cdr3_aa: SVTGQPNTEAF

j_call: TRBJ1-4
d_call: .
v_call: TRBV28
cdr3_aa: ASSFFAGAVGEKLF

j_call: TRBJ2-1
d_call: .
v_call: TRBV5-1
cdr3_aa: ASSLAGSPHNEQF

j_call: TRBJ1-2
d_call: .
v_call: TRBV6-1
cdr3_aa: ASSEGNTNYGYT

j_call: TRBJ2-7
d_call: .
v_call: TRBV7-8
cdr3_aa: ASSLEGTPHYEQY

j_call: TRBJ1-6
d_call: .
v_call: TRBV2
cdr3_aa: ASNADYNSPLH

j_call: TRBJ2-5
d_call: TRBD2
v_call: TRBV12-5
cdr3_aa: ASGASGSRKTQY

j_call: TRBJ2-3
d_call: .
v_call: TRBV24-1
cdr3_aa: ATSDRTSPTTDTQY

j_call: TRBJ1-4
d_call: .
v_call: TRBV6-2/TRBV6-3
cdr3_aa: ASSDYGSNNEKLF

j_call: TRBJ2-7
d_call: .
v_call: TRBV6-1
cdr3_aa: ASSEDGEDSYEQY

j_call: TRBJ2-1
d_call: .
v_call: TRBV28
cdr3_aa: ASSDQLAVVIDEQF

j_call: TRBJ2-7
d_call: .
v_call: TRBV5-5
cdr3_aa: ASSLDARGYEQY

j_call: TRBJ2-7
d_call: TRBD1
v_call: TRBV28
cdr3_aa: ASSGTGEEQY

j_call: TRBJ2-1
d_call: .
v_call: TRBV19
cdr3_aa: ASYGQLYNEQF

j_call: TRBJ1-3
d_call: TRBD1
v_call: TRBV11-3
cdr3_aa: ASSAGRGNSGNTIY

j_call: TRBJ1-2
d_call: .
v_call: TRBV19
cdr3_aa: ASSIHRQDKRTNYGYT

j_call: TRBJ2-3
d_call: TRBD2
v_call: TRBV7-8
cdr3_aa: ASSSDGRSTDTQY

j_call: TRBJ2-1
d_call: .
v_call: TRBV30
cdr3_aa: AGLIKSLYEQF

j_call: TRBJ2-7
d_call: .
v_call: TRBV4-3
cdr3_aa: ARSEQY

j_call: TRBJ1-5
d_call: .
v_call: TRBV19
cdr3_aa: ASSTWTDPYSNQPQH

j_call: TRBJ2-7
d_call: .
v_call: TRBV19
cdr3_aa: ASSMQQGEQY

j_call: TRBJ1-1
d_call: .
v_call: TRBV7-9
cdr3_aa: ASGGDRTEAF

j_call: TRBJ2-7
d_call: TRBD2
v_call: TRBV6-6
cdr3_aa: ATGPGTSSYEQY

j_call: TRBJ1-1
d_call: .
v_call: TRBV5-1
cdr3_aa: ASTLAGGPTEAF

j_call: TRBJ1-4
d_call: .
v_call: TRBV27
cdr3_aa: ASSTPGGRDEKLF

j_call: TRBJ1-5
d_call: .
v_call: TRBV24-1
cdr3_aa: ATSDPRGAQPQH

j_call: TRBJ2-7
d_call: TRBD1
v_call: TRBV10-3
cdr3_aa: AISDPGQGQDEQY

j_call: TRBJ2-1
d_call: TRBD2
v_call: TRBV9
cdr3_aa: ASSPWTSGNVGEQF

j_call: TRBJ2-1
d_call: TRBD2
v_call: TRBV6-2/TRBV6-3
cdr3_aa: ASSLWRTSGTYNEQF

j_call: TRBJ2-7
d_call: .
v_call: TRBV9
cdr3_aa: ASSAGGGLSYEQY

j_call: TRBJ2-2
d_call: .
v_call: TRBV5-5
cdr3_aa: ASRRGLANTGELF